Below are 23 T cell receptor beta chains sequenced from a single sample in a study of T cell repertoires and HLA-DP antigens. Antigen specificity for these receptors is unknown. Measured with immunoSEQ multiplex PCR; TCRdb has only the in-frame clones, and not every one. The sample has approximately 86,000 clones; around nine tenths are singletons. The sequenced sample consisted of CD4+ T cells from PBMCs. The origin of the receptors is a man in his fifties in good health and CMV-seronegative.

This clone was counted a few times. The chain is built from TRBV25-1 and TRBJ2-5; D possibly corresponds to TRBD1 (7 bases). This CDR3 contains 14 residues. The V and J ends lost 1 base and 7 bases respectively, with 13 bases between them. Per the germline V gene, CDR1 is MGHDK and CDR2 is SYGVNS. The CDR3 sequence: CASSESRGERTQYF. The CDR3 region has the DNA TGTGCCAGCAGTGAATCCAGGGGGGAAAGGACCCAGTACTTC.

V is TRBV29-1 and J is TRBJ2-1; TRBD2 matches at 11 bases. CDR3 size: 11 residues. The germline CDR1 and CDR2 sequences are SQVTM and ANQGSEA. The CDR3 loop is CSSGRVNEQFF. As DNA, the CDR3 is TGCAGTAGCGGGAGGGTCAATGAGCAGTTCTTC.

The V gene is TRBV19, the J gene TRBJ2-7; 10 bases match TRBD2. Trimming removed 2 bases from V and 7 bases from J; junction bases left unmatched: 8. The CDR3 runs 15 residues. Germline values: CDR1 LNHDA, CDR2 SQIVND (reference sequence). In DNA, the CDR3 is TGTGCCAGTAGTATACTAGCGGGAGTGACGGGAGAGCAGTACTTC. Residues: CASSILAGVTGEQYF.

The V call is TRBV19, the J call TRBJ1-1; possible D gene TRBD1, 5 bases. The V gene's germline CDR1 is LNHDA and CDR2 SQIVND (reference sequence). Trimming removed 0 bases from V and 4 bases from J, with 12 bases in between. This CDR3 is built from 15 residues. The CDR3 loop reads CASSIDLDIRTEAFF. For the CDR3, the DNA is TGTGCCAGTAGTATAGACCTGGACATTCGCACTGAAGCTTTCTTT.

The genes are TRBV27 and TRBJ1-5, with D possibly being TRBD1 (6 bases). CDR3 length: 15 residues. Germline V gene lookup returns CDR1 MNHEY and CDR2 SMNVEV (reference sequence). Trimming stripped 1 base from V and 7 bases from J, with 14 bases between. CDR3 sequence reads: CASSLLPGAGQPQHF. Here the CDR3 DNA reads TGTGCCAGCAGTTTATTGCCAGGGGCCGGGCAGCCCCAGCATTTT.

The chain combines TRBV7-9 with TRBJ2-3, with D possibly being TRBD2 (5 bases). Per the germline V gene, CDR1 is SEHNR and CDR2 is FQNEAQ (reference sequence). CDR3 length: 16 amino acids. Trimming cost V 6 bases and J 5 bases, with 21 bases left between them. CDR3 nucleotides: TGTGCCAGCAGTCTTAGGCGGCGGGCTCTTGTAGATACGCAGTATTTT. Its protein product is CASSLRRRALVDTQYF.

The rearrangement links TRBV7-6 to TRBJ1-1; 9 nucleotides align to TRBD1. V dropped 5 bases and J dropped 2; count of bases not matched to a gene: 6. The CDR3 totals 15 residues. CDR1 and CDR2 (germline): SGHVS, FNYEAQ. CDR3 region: CASSRQGETNTEAFF. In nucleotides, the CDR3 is TGTGCCAGCAGCCGACAGGGGGAGACTAACACTGAAGCTTTCTTT.

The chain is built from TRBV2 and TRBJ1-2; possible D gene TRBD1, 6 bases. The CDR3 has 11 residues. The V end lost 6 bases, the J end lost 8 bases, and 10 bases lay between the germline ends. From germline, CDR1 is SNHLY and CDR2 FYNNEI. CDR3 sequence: CASRGALGYTF. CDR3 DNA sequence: TGTGCCAGCAGGGGGGCGTTGGGCTACACCTTC.

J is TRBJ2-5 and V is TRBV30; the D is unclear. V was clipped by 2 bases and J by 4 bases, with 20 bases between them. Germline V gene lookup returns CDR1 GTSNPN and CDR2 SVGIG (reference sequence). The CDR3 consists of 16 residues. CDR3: CAWSKLLRSGRETQYF. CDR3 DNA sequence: TGTGCCTGGAGTAAGTTATTAAGGTCAGGTCGAGAGACCCAGTACTTC.

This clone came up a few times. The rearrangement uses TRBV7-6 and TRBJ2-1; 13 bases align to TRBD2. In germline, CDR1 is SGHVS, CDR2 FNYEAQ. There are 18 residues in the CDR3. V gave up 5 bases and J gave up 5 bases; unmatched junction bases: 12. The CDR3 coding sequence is TGTGCCAGCAGCCAGATTCGGACTAGCGGGAGTTACGACAATGAGCAGTTCTTC. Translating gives CASSQIRTSGSYDNEQFF.

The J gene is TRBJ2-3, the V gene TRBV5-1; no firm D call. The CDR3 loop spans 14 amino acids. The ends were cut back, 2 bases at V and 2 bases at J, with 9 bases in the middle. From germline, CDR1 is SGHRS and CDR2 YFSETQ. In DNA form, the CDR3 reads TGCGCCAGCAGCTTAGCCAGCCCCACAGATACGCAGTATTTT. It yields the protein CASSLASPTDTQYF.

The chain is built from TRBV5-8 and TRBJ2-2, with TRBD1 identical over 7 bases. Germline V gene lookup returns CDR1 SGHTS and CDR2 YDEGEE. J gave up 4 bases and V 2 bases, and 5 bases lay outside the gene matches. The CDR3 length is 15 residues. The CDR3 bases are TGTGCCAGCAGCTTAGAGGGGGCGGCCACCGGGGAGCTGTTTTTT. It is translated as CASSLEGAATGELFF.

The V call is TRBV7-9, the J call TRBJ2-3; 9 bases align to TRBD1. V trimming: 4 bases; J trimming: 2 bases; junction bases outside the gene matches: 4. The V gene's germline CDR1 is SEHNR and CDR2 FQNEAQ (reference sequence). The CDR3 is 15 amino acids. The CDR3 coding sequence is TGTGCCAGCAGCTGGGACAGGGTCGACACAGATACGCAGTATTTT. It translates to CASSWDRVDTDTQYF.

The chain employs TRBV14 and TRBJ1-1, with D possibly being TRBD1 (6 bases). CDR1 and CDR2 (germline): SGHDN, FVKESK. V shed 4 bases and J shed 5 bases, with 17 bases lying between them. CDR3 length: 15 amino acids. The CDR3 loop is CASSRTAGTLTEAFF. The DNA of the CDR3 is TGTGCCAGCAGCCGAACAGCCGGGACACTGACTGAAGCTTTCTTT.

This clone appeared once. The CDR3 DNA reads TGTGCCAGCAGCTCCCTTGGGACCGCTTTTAACTATGGCTACACCTTC. Its translation: CASSSLGTAFNYGYTF. V and J are TRBV5-6 and TRBJ1-2; D possibly corresponds to TRBD1 (5 bases). The length of the CDR3 is 16 residues. Germline V gene lookup returns CDR1 SGHDT and CDR2 YYEEEE. V gave up 3 bases and J gave up 1 base, with 16 bases separating them.

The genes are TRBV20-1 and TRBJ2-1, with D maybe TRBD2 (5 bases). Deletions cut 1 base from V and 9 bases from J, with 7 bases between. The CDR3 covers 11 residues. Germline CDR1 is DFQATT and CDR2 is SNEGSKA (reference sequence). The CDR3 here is CSARGAGEQFF. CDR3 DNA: TGCAGTGCTAGAGGCGCGGGTGAGCAGTTCTTC.

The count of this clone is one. As DNA, the CDR3 is TGTGCCAGCAGCTCACGAGGCGGAGGCTATGGCTACACCTTC. Translated: CASSSRGGGYGYTF. This rearrangement joins TRBV7-8 to TRBJ1-2; D unclear. The CDR3 contains 14 residues. The germline V and J ends were trimmed by 4 bases and 4 bases, with 13 bases remaining between them. Germline CDR1 reads SGHVS; CDR2 reads FQNEAQ.

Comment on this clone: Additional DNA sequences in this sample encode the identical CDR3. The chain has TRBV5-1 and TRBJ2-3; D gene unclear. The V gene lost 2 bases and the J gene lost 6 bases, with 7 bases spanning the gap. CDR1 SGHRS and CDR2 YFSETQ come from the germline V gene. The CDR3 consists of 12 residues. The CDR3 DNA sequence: TGCGCCAGCAGCTTAGGGTTGGATACGCAGTATTTT. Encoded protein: CASSLGLDTQYF.

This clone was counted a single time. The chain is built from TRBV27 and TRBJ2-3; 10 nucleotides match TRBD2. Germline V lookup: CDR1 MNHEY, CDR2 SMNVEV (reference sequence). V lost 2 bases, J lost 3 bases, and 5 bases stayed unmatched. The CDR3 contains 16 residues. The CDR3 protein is CASSLTSGTFTDTQYF. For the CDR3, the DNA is TGTGCCAGCAGTTTAACTAGCGGGACCTTTACAGATACGCAGTATTTT.

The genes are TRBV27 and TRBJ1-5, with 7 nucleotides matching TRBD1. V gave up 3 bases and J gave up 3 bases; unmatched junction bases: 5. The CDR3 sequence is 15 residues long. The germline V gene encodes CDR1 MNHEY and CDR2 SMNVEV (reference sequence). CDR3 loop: CASSFQGQHNQPQHF. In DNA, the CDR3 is TGTGCCAGCAGTTTCCAGGGACAGCACAATCAGCCCCAGCATTTT.

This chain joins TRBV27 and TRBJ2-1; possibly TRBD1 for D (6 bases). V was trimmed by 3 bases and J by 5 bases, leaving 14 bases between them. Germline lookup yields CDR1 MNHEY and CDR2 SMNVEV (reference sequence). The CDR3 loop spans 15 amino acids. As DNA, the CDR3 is TGTGCCAGCAGTTTCCTGCCCCGGGACAACAATGAGCAGTTCTTC. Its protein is CASSFLPRDNNEQFF.

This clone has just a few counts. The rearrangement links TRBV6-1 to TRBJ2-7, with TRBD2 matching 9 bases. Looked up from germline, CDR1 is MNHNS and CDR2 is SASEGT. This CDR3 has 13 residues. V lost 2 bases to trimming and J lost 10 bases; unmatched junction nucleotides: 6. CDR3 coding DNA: TGTGCCAGCAGTGAACTAGCGGGACGTCTCCAGTACTTC. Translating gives CASSELAGRLQYF.

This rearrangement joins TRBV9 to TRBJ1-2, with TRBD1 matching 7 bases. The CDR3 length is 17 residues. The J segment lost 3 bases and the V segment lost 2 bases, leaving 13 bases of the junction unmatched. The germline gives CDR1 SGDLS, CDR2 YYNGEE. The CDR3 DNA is TGTGCCAGCAGCGTTCGACAGGGCGGGGGTACTGACTATGGCTACACCTTC. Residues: CASSVRQGGGTDYGYTF.